These 22 T cell receptor beta chains came from one sample sequenced in a study of sequential checkpoint blockade in melanoma. The data were produced by immunoSEQ multiplex PCR, yet TCRdb's version contains in-frame clones alone and is incomplete. The repertoire holds some 19,000 clones, with around 25% as singletons. Specified treatment: randomized to nivolumab then ipilimumab (arm A) or the reverse (arm B). The sample in question was tumor tissue (inferred from file names), obtained from a patient given nivolumab and ipilimumab in sequence. The receptors shown here come from a human donor with melanoma.

This clone turned up a few times. CDR3 coding DNA: TGTGCCTGGAGTATCGGGGGGCGGGAGCAGTACTTC. Translating gives CAWSIGGREQYF. The chain joins TRBV30 to TRBJ2-7, with D possibly TRBD2 on 7 matching bases. In germline, CDR1 is GTSNPN, CDR2 SVGIG (reference sequence). The CDR3 totals 12 residues. Trimming took 2 bases from V and 7 from J, leaving 12 bases between them.

The chain links TRBV28 to TRBJ1-4; TRBD1 matches at 11 bases. V trimming: 3 bases; J trimming: 3 bases; junction bases outside the gene matches: 6. Per germline, CDR1 MDHEN and CDR2 SYDVKM. There are 17 residues in the CDR3. The CDR3 protein is CASSFRDRGLSNEKLFF. The CDR3 nucleotides are TGTGCCAGCAGTTTCCGGGACAGGGGGTTGTCTAATGAAAAACTGTTTTTT.

The chain recombines TRBV6-8 with TRBJ2-3, with 7 bases identical to TRBD2. The CDR3 length is 16 residues. J gave up 1 base and V 0 bases, and 4 bases lay outside the gene matches. CDR1 is MNHGY and CDR2 is SAAAGT in the germline V gene. The CDR3 reads CASSYSAGAGTDTQYF. In DNA, the CDR3 is TGTGCCAGCAGTTACTCGGCGGGAGCGGGCACAGATACGCAGTATTTT.

This clone was seen more than once but under ten times. V usage is TRBV11-3 and J usage is TRBJ2-7; tentatively, D is TRBD1 (5 bases). The germline V gene encodes CDR1 SGHNT and CDR2 YENEEA. CDR3 size: 14 residues. Trimming took off 1 base at V and 4 bases at J, with 11 bases between the two ends. The CDR3 region has the DNA TGTGCCAGCAGCTTAGGCCAGGGTTTTTACGAGCAGTACTTC. Translating it yields CASSLGQGFYEQYF.

This clone has at least ten counts. V and J are TRBV6-1 and TRBJ1-2; 10 bases are shared with TRBD1. Germline V gene lookup returns CDR1 MNHNS and CDR2 SASEGT. The V segment lost 0 bases and the J segment 6 bases; nucleotides outside the gene matches: 4. This CDR3 has 15 amino acids. CDR3 sequence (DNA): TGTGCCAGCAGTGAAGCGGGACAGGGGATAGATGGCTACACCTTC. Residues: CASSEAGQGIDGYTF.

This clone came up a few times. The gene calls are TRBV28 and TRBJ1-6; D might be TRBD1 (5 bases). The germline V gene encodes CDR1 MDHEN and CDR2 SYDVKM. V shed 6 bases and J shed 7 bases, with 25 bases lying between them. CDR3 size: 18 residues. The CDR3 reads CASRPLGVGRGKNSPLHF. The CDR3 DNA follows: TGTGCCAGCAGACCCCTGGGTGTGGGGAGGGGAAAGAATTCACCCCTCCACTTT.

A few counts support this clone. An end of the junction does not agree with germline; a read error may underlie this. The genes are TRBV9 and TRBJ1-3, with 7 positions matching TRBD1. The CDR3 covers 17 residues. Germline loops: CDR1 SGDLS, CDR2 YYNGEE. The CDR3 spells CASSVEGQKVSGNTIYF. CDR3 DNA: TGTGCCAGCAGTGTAGAGGGACAGAAGGTTTCAGGAAACACCATATATTTT.

This clone was counted a few times. V is TRBV15 and J is TRBJ2-7; 7 nucleotides agree with TRBD2. The germline V gene has CDR1 LNHNV and CDR2 YYDKDF (reference sequence). The CDR3 length is 19 residues. The V gene end was trimmed by 1 base and the J gene end by 4 bases; junction bases not matched to a gene: 19. The DNA for the CDR3 is TGTGCCACCAGCAGAGGTCCGGGGCGGGGGATTGGGGATCCATACGAGCAGTACTTC. Translation: CATSRGPGRGIGDPYEQYF.

In this sample, this clone turned up a few times. This sequence joins TRBV7-5 and TRBJ2-1. TRBV7-5 corresponds to a pseudogene. This CDR3 contains 15 residues. The CDR3 is CASSPSGASYNEQFF. The CDR3 coding sequence is TGTGCCAGCAGCCCTTCGGGCGCATCCTACAATGAGCAGTTCTTC.

This clone was observed a handful of times. The rearrangement joins TRBV28 to TRBJ2-7; D is ambiguous. The CDR3 is 14 amino acids. Germline V gene lookup returns CDR1 MDHEN and CDR2 SYDVKM. V gave up 2 bases and J gave up 4 bases, with 12 bases separating them. The CDR3 region has the DNA TGTGCCAGCAGTTTAGGTGGCAGCGATTACGAGCAGTACTTC. This translates into CASSLGGSDYEQYF.

V gene TRBV18 combines with J gene TRBJ2-7, with a weak D call TRBD2 (5 bases). In germline, CDR1 is KGHSH, CDR2 LQKENI. CDR3 length: 16 amino acids. Trimming pared 3 bases from V and 0 bases from J, leaving 15 bases between. The CDR3 DNA is TGTGCCAGCTCACCGTCGATGGGAGTAAGCTCCTACGAGCAGTACTTC. Translating it yields CASSPSMGVSSYEQYF.

This clone was observed a handful of times. The CDR3 DNA is TGTGCCAGCAGCTTAGGTGTCTCCAACGTCCTGACTTTC. Protein: CASSLGVSNVLTF. V gene TRBV7-4 combines with J gene TRBJ2-6, with unresolved D. This CDR3 region has 13 residues. In germline, CDR1 is SGHVT, CDR2 SQSDAQ. With 1 base removed from V and 8 bases from J, the gap between germline ends came to 6 bases.

Relative to its sample, this clone is medium-sized (0.01 to 0.1%). The rearrangement uses TRBV18 and TRBJ2-7; 8 nucleotides line up with TRBD1. V was clipped by 3 bases and J by 5 bases; unmatched bases: 9. CDR3 size: 15 residues. The V gene's germline CDR1 is KGHSH and CDR2 LQKENI. The CDR3: CASSPLTGGIHEQYF. CDR3 nucleotides: TGTGCCAGCTCACCCCTAACAGGGGGAATCCACGAGCAGTACTTC.

This clone appeared a few times. This rearrangement joins TRBV11-3 to TRBJ2-7; 9 bases are shared with TRBD1. With V trimmed by 5 bases and J by 6 bases, 11 bases remained unmatched. CDR3 length: 15 residues. Germline V gives CDR1 SGHNT, CDR2 YENEEA. The CDR3, as DNA: TGTGCCAGCAGCCCGGGGACAGGGTATCAGGGCGAGCAGTACTTC. Amino acid sequence: CASSPGTGYQGEQYF.

In this sample, this clone turned up a few times. The rearrangement joins TRBV6-8 to TRBJ2-3; no firm D call. This CDR3 spans 15 amino acids. The V end lost 0 bases, the J end lost 2 bases, and 9 bases lay between the germline ends. Germline V gene lookup returns CDR1 MNHGY and CDR2 SAAAGT. The CDR3 reads CASSYSTPTTDTQYF. DNA for the CDR3: TGTGCCAGCAGTTACTCGACACCTACCACAGATACGCAGTATTTT.

This clone was recorded a few times. The chain is built from TRBV28 and TRBJ1-4; the match to TRBD1 covers 9 bases. CDR1 is MDHEN and CDR2 is SYDVKM in the germline V gene. The CDR3 totals 17 residues. After removal of 2 bases from V and 0 bases from J, the junction contained 4 bases not matched to a gene. This CDR3 is CASSLRGQGSTNEKLFF. The DNA for the CDR3 is TGTGCCAGCAGTTTAAGGGGACAGGGCTCAACTAATGAAAAACTGTTTTTT.

This clone was observed a few times. The chain links TRBV30 to TRBJ1-2; D unclear. Trimming removed 6 bases at V and 0 bases at J, with 17 bases between. The CDR3 contains 15 residues. The germline gives CDR1 GTSNPN, CDR2 SVGIG (reference sequence). The CDR3 bases are TGTGCCTGTGGATTGGGAGCCTCCTCTAACTATGGCTACACCTTC. Its protein product is CACGLGASSNYGYTF. The full variable domain, in which reference TRBV30 and TRBJ1-2 provide the parts outside the CDR3, is SQTIHQWPATLVQPVGSPLSLECTVEGTSNPNLYWYRQAAGRGLQLLFYSVGIGQISSEVPQNLSASRPQDRQFILSSKKLLLSDSGFYLCACGLGASSNYGYTFGSGTRLTVV.

The chain links TRBV19 to TRBJ1-5; D gene ambiguous. The V end was cut by 5 bases, the J end by 4 bases, with 15 bases between. The CDR3 covers 15 residues. Per germline, CDR1 LNHDA and CDR2 SQIVND (reference sequence). This CDR3 reads CASSDQMRANQPQHF. CDR3 bases: TGTGCCAGTAGTGATCAGATGCGAGCAAATCAGCCCCAGCATTTT.

The chain couples TRBV28 to TRBJ2-5; D might be TRBD1 or TRBD2, each matching 5 bases. Germline assignment: CDR1 MDHEN and CDR2 SYDVKM. The length of the CDR3 is 13 residues. V was trimmed by 2 bases and J by 5 bases, leaving 9 bases between them. Written as DNA, the CDR3 is TGTGCCAGCAGTTTAGCAGGGACGGAGACCCAGTACTTC. Protein product: CASSLAGTETQYF.

This clone was seen at least ten times. This chain links TRBV27 with TRBJ2-3; perhaps TRBD1 as D (6 bases). Germline CDR1 and CDR2: MNHEY and SMNVEV (reference sequence). V lost 2 bases, J lost 2 bases, and 8 bases lay in between. The CDR3 length is 14 residues. The CDR3 sequence: CASSLGQNTDTQYF. The CDR3 bases are TGTGCCAGCAGTTTAGGACAGAACACAGATACGCAGTATTTT.

The rearrangement uses TRBV14 and TRBJ1-2; D is unclear. The CDR3 extends over 12 amino acids. V was pared by 1 base and J by 3 bases, with 3 bases between. CDR1 is SGHDN, CDR2 FVKESK, per germline. CDR3 sequence reads: CASSQVDYGYTF. DNA of the CDR3: TGTGCCAGCAGCCAAGTGGACTATGGCTACACCTTC. The whole variable domain, remainder taken from reference TRBV14 and TRBJ1-2, is EAGVTQFPSHSVIEKGQTVTLRCDPISGHDNLYWYRRVMGKEIKFLLHFVKESKQDESGMPNNRFLAERTGGTYSTLKVQPAELEDSGVYFCASSQVDYGYTFGSGTRLTVV.

The table lists this clone with a few counts. V gene TRBV28 combines with J gene TRBJ1-4, with TRBD1 matching 8 bases. V gave up 6 bases and J gave up 4 bases; unmatched junction bases: 4. The length of the CDR3 is 14 residues. CDR1 and CDR2 from the germline V gene are MDHEN and SYDVKM. CDR3 sequence reads: CASRGQEFNEKLFF. The CDR3 bases are TGTGCCAGCAGGGGACAGGAATTTAATGAAAAACTGTTTTTT.